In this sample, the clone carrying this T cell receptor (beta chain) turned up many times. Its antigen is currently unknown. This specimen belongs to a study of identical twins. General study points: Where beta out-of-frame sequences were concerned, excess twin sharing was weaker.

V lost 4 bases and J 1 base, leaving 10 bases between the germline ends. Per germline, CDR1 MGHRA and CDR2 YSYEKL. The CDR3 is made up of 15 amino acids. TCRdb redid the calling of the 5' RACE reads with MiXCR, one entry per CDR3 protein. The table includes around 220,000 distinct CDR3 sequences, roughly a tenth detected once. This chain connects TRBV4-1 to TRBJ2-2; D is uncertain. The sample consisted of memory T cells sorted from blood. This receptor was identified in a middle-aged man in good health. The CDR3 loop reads CASSRVPKNTGELFF. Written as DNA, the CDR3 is TGCGCCAGCAGCCGGGTTCCAAAGAACACCGGGGAGCTGTTTTTT.